This passage covers 31 T cell receptor beta chains from one sample sequenced in a study of beta chain features in type 1 diabetes. Expressed TCRB transcripts were sequenced after all isolated RNA was converted to cDNA. Libraries were prepared by immunoSEQ multiplex PCR; TCRdb keeps only in-frame clonotypes and omits some of them. Found here are fewer than 350,000 clones, 15% of them singletons; the top ten hold roughly 0.015%. Broader study findings: Shortening that was moderate but significant affected the TCRB CDR3s of Type 1 diabetes patients in all four CD4+ subsets.

What these receptors recognize is not known. Source material: naive CD4+ T cells from blood. The source is a young man with type 1 diabetes.

This chain uses TRBV18 with TRBJ2-7; 10 bases agree with TRBD2. Germline-derived CDR1 and CDR2 are KGHSH and LQKENI. J gave up 0 bases and V 2 bases, and 7 bases lay outside the gene matches. CDR3 length: 17 amino acids. The CDR3 sequence: CASSPGASGSSSYEQYF. The CDR3 DNA follows: TGTGCCAGCTCACCAGGGGCTAGCGGGAGTAGCTCCTACGAGCAGTACTTC.

This clone is a singleton in its sample. The chain carries TRBV6-5 and TRBJ2-1; 10 bases fit TRBD2. CDR3 size: 13 residues. Germline-derived CDR1 and CDR2 are MNHEY and SVGAGI. V was pared by 7 bases and J by 6 bases, with 3 bases of the junction left unmatched. CDR3 nucleotide sequence: TGTGCCAGCACCCAGCGGGAGGGCAATGAGCAGTTCTTC. Translation: CASTQREGNEQFF.

The rearrangement links TRBV25-1 to TRBJ2-3; D is possibly TRBD1 (5 bases). CDR1 and CDR2 from the germline V gene are MGHDK and SYGVNS. The V end was cut by 3 bases, the J end by 9 bases, with 19 bases between. This CDR3 has 15 amino acids. Here the CDR3 reads CASSDWDFRAGTQYF. Here the CDR3 DNA reads TGTGCCAGCAGTGATTGGGATTTCAGGGCTGGGACGCAGTATTTT.

As DNA, the CDR3 is TGTGCCAGCAGGATCCTAGCGGGAGATGAGCAGTTCTTC. This codes for CASRILAGDEQFF. The gene calls are TRBV6-5 and TRBJ2-1; 10 positions agree with TRBD2. The germline gives CDR1 MNHEY, CDR2 SVGAGI. The CDR3 has 13 amino acids. Losses at the gene ends were 6 bases for V and 8 bases for J; bases not matched to a gene: 4.

This clone was recorded a few times. The chain combines TRBV6-5 with TRBJ1-1, with D perhaps matching TRBD1 (6 bases). Germline V gene lookup returns CDR1 MNHEY and CDR2 SVGAGI. Trimming took 0 bases from V and 5 from J, leaving 16 bases between them. This CDR3 is built from 16 residues. The CDR3 loop reads CASSYSSWGRRTEAFF. DNA of the CDR3: TGTGCCAGCAGTTACTCGTCTTGGGGGCGACGAACTGAAGCTTTCTTT.

This clone has more than one count but fewer than ten. The CDR3 here is CASSSRTPTSYEQYF. The CDR3 region has the DNA TGTGCCAGTAGTTCAAGGACACCGACCTCCTACGAGCAGTACTTC. V and J are TRBV19 and TRBJ2-7; perhaps TRBD1 as D (5 bases). Germline V lookup: CDR1 LNHDA, CDR2 SQIVND (reference sequence). Trimming took 5 bases from V and 0 from J, leaving 14 bases between them. The CDR3 spans 15 residues.

This clone appeared a few times. This chain connects TRBV4-3 to TRBJ1-5, with no clear D. CDR1 and CDR2 (germline): LGHNA, YSLEER. Trimming took 0 bases from V and 3 from J, leaving 12 bases between them. The CDR3 runs 16 residues. The CDR3 DNA is TGCGCCAGCAGCCAAGAATCGCGCGGGCTCAATCAGCCCCAGCATTTT. Its protein product is CASSQESRGLNQPQHF.

The chain is built from TRBV6-6 and TRBJ2-7; D not resolved. The CDR3 is made up of 16 amino acids. Germline CDR1 MNHNY, CDR2 SVGAGI (reference sequence). V lost 4 bases to trimming and J lost 0 bases, with 16 bases between them. CDR3 amino acids: CASSSQPGPSSYEQYF. CDR3 coding DNA: TGTGCCAGCAGTTCCCAGCCGGGTCCAAGCTCCTACGAGCAGTACTTC.

The table lists this clone with a few counts. The J gene is TRBJ2-2, the V gene TRBV7-2; TRBD1 might be the D (5 bases). There are 15 residues in the CDR3. CDR1 is SGHTA, CDR2 FQGNSA, per germline. The ends were cut back, 0 bases at V and 8 bases at J, with 13 bases in the middle. CDR3: CASSLASRVWGELFF. The CDR3 DNA follows: TGTGCCAGCAGCTTAGCGTCCAGGGTCTGGGGGGAGCTGTTTTTT.

The sample holds a few counts of this clone. The rearrangement joins TRBV25-1 to TRBJ2-3; tentatively, D is TRBD2 (5 bases). V lost 4 bases and J 2 bases, leaving 16 bases between the germline ends. The CDR3 is 16 amino acids. CDR1 and CDR2 (germline): MGHDK, SYGVNS. CDR3: CASSAALAASTDTQYF. The CDR3, as DNA: TGTGCCAGCAGTGCCGCCCTAGCAGCCTCCACAGATACGCAGTATTTT.

This CDR3 reads CASSLKGFGTAYNEQFF. CDR3 nucleotides: TGTGCCAGCAGCTTAAAGGGTTTCGGGACAGCCTACAATGAGCAGTTCTTC. The chain links TRBV7-2 to TRBJ2-1; 7 positions match TRBD1. CDR3 size: 17 residues. J lost 2 bases, V lost 2 bases, and 9 bases had no gene match. Germline V gene data show CDR1 as SGHTA and CDR2 as FQGNSA.

The genes are TRBV5-6 and TRBJ1-4, with D unresolved. V lost 3 bases, J lost 8 bases, and 11 bases lay in between. Germline V gene data show CDR1 as SGHDT and CDR2 as YYEEEE. The CDR3 has 13 residues. CDR3 protein: CASSWGEGEKLFF. The CDR3 DNA reads TGTGCCAGCAGCTGGGGAGAAGGCGAAAAACTGTTTTTT. The complete variable domain, with remaining parts taken from reference TRBV5-6 and TRBJ1-4, reads DAGVTQSPTHLIKTRGQQVTLRCSPKSGHDTVSWYQQALGQGPQFIFQYYEEEERQRGNFPDRFSGHQFPNYSSELNVNALLLGDSALYLCASSWGEGEKLFFGSGTQLSVL.

V usage is TRBV5-5 and J usage is TRBJ2-1, with D possibly TRBD1 on 5 matching bases. The CDR3 is 14 residues long. V shed 3 bases and J shed 8 bases, with 15 bases lying between them. Germline CDR1 and CDR2: SGHKS and YYEKEE (reference sequence). The CDR3, as DNA: TGTGCCAGCAGCTGGATAGGGGATTTGGATGAGCAGTTCTTC. This translates into CASSWIGDLDEQFF.

The CDR3 region is CASSLTGQGYEQYF. CDR3 coding DNA: TGTGCCAGCAGTTTAACGGGACAGGGCTACGAGCAGTACTTC. V is TRBV28 and J is TRBJ2-7, with TRBD1 matching 9 bases. Germline V gene lookup returns CDR1 MDHEN and CDR2 SYDVKM. The CDR3 loop spans 14 amino acids. V lost 2 bases to trimming and J lost 3 bases; unmatched junction nucleotides: 2.

This clone has a single count. The same CDR3 is also encoded by other DNA sequences in this sample. V gene TRBV5-4 combines with J gene TRBJ1-2; perhaps TRBD1 as D (5 bases). Germline V gene sequence: CDR1 SGHNT, CDR2 YYREEE (reference sequence). The V end lost 2 bases, the J end lost 3 bases, and 8 bases lay between the germline ends. The CDR3 extends over 13 amino acids. The CDR3 nucleotides are TGTGCCAGCAGCTTCGGAGGGGACTATGGCTACACCTTC. This translates into CASSFGGDYGYTF.

This clone was detected only a few times. The genes are TRBV2 and TRBJ2-4, with 7 bases that match TRBD1. This CDR3 has 15 residues. With 8 bases clipped from V and 7 bases from J, the junction kept 14 bases outside the gene matches. Looked up from germline, CDR1 is SNHLY and CDR2 is FYNNEI. The CDR3 loop reads CASGLQGQGLNIQYF. The CDR3 DNA sequence: TGTGCCAGCGGCCTACAGGGGCAGGGGCTGAACATTCAGTACTTC.

The J gene is TRBJ2-7, the V gene TRBV11-2; 8 nucleotides agree with TRBD1. This CDR3 contains 15 residues. Germline V gene sequence: CDR1 SGHAT, CDR2 FQNNGV. V gave up 1 base and J gave up 3 bases; unmatched junction bases: 5. This CDR3 reads CASSLADRERYEQYF. The DNA of the CDR3 is TGTGCCAGCAGCTTAGCGGACAGGGAGCGCTACGAGCAGTACTTC.

This clone was counted between two and nine times. V gene TRBV4-1 combines with J gene TRBJ2-4; TRBD1 agrees at 9 bases. Germline V gene sequence: CDR1 MGHRA, CDR2 YSYEKL. With V trimmed by 7 bases and J by 14 bases, 12 bases remained unmatched. This CDR3 comprises 13 residues. The CDR3 bases are TGCGCCAGCACCACAGGGACAGGGAATACAAAGTACTTC. As protein: CASTTGTGNTKYF.

This sequence joins TRBV4-1 and TRBJ2-1, with TRBD1 as a possible D gene (5 bases). This CDR3 is built from 13 residues. V lost 1 base and J 9 bases, leaving 10 bases between the germline ends. CDR1 and CDR2 from the germline V gene are MGHRA and YSYEKL. The CDR3 is CASSQVAGFEQFF. The CDR3 DNA reads TGCGCCAGCAGCCAAGTAGCAGGGTTTGAGCAGTTCTTC.

This clone was counted many times. The gene calls are TRBV29-1 and TRBJ2-7; D is possibly TRBD2 (5 bases). This CDR3 has 12 residues. V lost 5 bases and J 12 bases, leaving 20 bases between the germline ends. Germline-derived CDR1 and CDR2 are SQVTM and ANQGSEA. The CDR3 DNA reads as TGCAGCGTTCAATTCGAGAGGACTGCTCGGTACTTC. As protein: CSVQFERTARYF.

This clone has only a few counts. The junction does not match germline at one end; this may be a read error. The rearrangement uses TRBV25-1 and TRBJ2-3; TRBD2 aligns across 13 bases. The CDR3 extends over 12 amino acids. Germline assignment: CDR1 MGHDK and CDR2 SYGVNS. DNA of the CDR3: TGTGCCAGCAGTGTCGGGACTAGCGGGATTCATTTT. Amino acid sequence: CASSVGTSGIHF. Drawing the rest from reference TRBV25-1 and TRBJ2-3, the complete variable domain is EADIYQTPRYLVIGTGKKITLECSQTMGHDKMYWYQQDPGMELHLIHYSYGVNSTEKGDLSSESTVSRIRTEHFPLTLESARPSHTSQYLCASSVGTSGIHFGPGTRLTVL.

The V call is TRBV9, the J call TRBJ2-1; tentatively, D is TRBD1 (6 bases). Trimming removed 0 bases at V and 9 bases at J, with 16 bases between. The CDR3 is 15 amino acids. CDR1 is SGDLS and CDR2 is YYNGEE in the germline V gene. The CDR3, as DNA: TGTGCCAGCAGCGTAGGGGGGCCCGGCCCTGGTGAGCAGTTCTTC. Its protein is CASSVGGPGPGEQFF.

The rearrangement links TRBV7-9 to TRBJ1-5; D perhaps matches TRBD1 (5 bases). From germline, CDR1 is SEHNR and CDR2 FQNEAQ (reference sequence). V lost 5 bases and J 11 bases, leaving 19 bases between the germline ends. The CDR3 length is 14 residues. DNA of the CDR3: TGTGCCAGCAGCAACTCCGCGGGACTGCAGACCCAGCATTTT. As protein: CASSNSAGLQTQHF.

A few counts support this clone. The J gene is TRBJ2-1, the V gene TRBV4-2; D may be TRBD2 (5 bases). The V and J ends lost 4 bases and 12 bases respectively, with 13 bases between them. Germline V gene sequence: CDR1 LGHNA, CDR2 YNFKEQ. This CDR3 spans 12 amino acids. The CDR3 is CASSPSRAGQFF. CDR3 in DNA: TGTGCCAGCAGCCCTTCGAGGGCGGGGCAGTTCTTC.

The chain links TRBV30 to TRBJ1-5; D perhaps matches TRBD1 (5 bases). CDR1 and CDR2 from the germline V gene are GTSNPN and SVGIG (reference sequence). Between the trimmed V and J ends, which lost 3 bases and 7 bases, there was a span of 13 bases. This CDR3 is 13 amino acids long. CDR3 coding DNA: TGTGCCTGGAGCGGGACTTCGGAACAGCCCCAGCATTTT. Translating it yields CAWSGTSEQPQHF.

Only a few counts were recorded for this clone. V gene TRBV28 combines with J gene TRBJ2-7, with 11 bases aligning to TRBD2. In germline, CDR1 is MDHEN, CDR2 SYDVKM. The CDR3 has 12 residues. Trimming took 8 bases from V and 12 from J; bases not matched to a gene: 9. DNA of the CDR3: TGTGCCAGCCGTGAGACTAGCGGGGCTCGGTACTTC. It encodes CASRETSGARYF.

This clone showed up just a few times. The chain combines TRBV5-5 with TRBJ1-1; 8 nucleotides align to TRBD1. Germline V gene data show CDR1 as SGHKS and CDR2 as YYEKEE (reference sequence). Unmatched junction bases numbered 3, after V lost 1 base and J lost 4 bases. The CDR3 runs 14 residues. Here the CDR3 reads CASSLQGASTEAFF. CDR3 DNA sequence: TGTGCCAGCAGCTTGCAGGGGGCAAGCACTGAAGCTTTCTTT.

V usage is TRBV19 and J usage is TRBJ2-1; TRBD1 matches 7 bases. The V segment lost 5 bases and the J segment 5 bases; nucleotides outside the gene matches: 9. This CDR3 has 15 residues. CDR1 LNHDA and CDR2 SQIVND come from the germline V gene (reference sequence). The CDR3 sequence is CASSLNRDRDNEQFF. The CDR3 DNA follows: TGTGCCAGTAGTTTGAACCGGGACAGAGACAATGAGCAGTTCTTC.

The V gene is TRBV6-1, the J gene TRBJ2-3, with 7 positions matching TRBD2. This CDR3 contains 12 residues. Germline lookup yields CDR1 MNHNS and CDR2 SASEGT. The V gene end was trimmed by 10 bases and the J gene end by 1 base; junction bases not matched to a gene: 2. Written as DNA, the CDR3 is TGTGCCACTCGGGGGGGCACAGATACGCAGTATTTT. Protein product: CATRGGTDTQYF.

This clone appeared a few times. This chain uses TRBV5-6 with TRBJ2-1; perhaps TRBD2 as D (7 bases). Germline lookup yields CDR1 SGHDT and CDR2 YYEEEE. V lost 2 bases and J 6 bases, leaving 18 bases between the germline ends. The CDR3 covers 16 residues. The CDR3 nucleotides read TGTGCCAGCAGCTTACGGTCGACGGGGGGCAGCAATGAGCAGTTCTTC. Its translation: CASSLRSTGGSNEQFF.

This clone was counted only a few times. This sequence joins TRBV6-5 and TRBJ2-7; TRBD2 is a possible D gene (6 bases). V lost 8 bases, J lost 1 base, and 12 bases lay in between. Looked up from germline, CDR1 is MNHEY and CDR2 is SVGAGI. The CDR3 has 13 amino acids. CDR3 sequence (DNA): TGTGCCAGCCAGATAGCGGTTTCCTACGAGCAGTACTTC. Translating gives CASQIAVSYEQYF.